This T cell receptor (beta chain) emerged from a study of blood T cell repertoires in COVID-19. Looking at the study overall: Italy, Spain and the United States were the sources of the convalescent and acute COVID-19 samples.

CDR3 length: 13 residues. V was cut by 2 bases and J by 7 bases, with 11 bases left in between. Looked up from germline, CDR1 is MDHEN and CDR2 is SYDVKM. Original handling: Reference gene primer amplification yielded estimated nucleated cell counts. Profiling relied on immunoSEQ multiplex PCR, and the TCRdb table lists in-frame clones only, not all of them. The D gene and trimming were derived from the DNA, and the V and J assignments and clone size from that table. The sample records about 340,000 clones, around nine tenths being singletons. Sequencing used peripheral blood. The rearrangement joins TRBV28 to TRBJ1-1, with unresolved D. This TCR was sampled from a woman aged 70-85 years with COVID-19, enrolled during active disease. For the CDR3, the DNA is TGTGCCAGCAGTTTACCTCAGATTGATGAAGCTTTCTTT. As protein: CASSLPQIDEAFF.